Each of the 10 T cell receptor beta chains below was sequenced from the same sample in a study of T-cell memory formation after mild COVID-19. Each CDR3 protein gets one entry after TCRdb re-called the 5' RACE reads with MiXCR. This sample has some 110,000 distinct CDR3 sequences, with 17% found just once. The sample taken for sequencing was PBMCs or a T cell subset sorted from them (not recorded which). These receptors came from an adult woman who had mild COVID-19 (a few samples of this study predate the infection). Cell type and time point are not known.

CDR3 loop: CASSLFRQGQETQYF. CDR3 nucleotides: TGTGCCAGCAGCTTATTTCGACAGGGACAAGAGACCCAGTACTTC. The chain has TRBV7-9 and TRBJ2-5; 7 nucleotides match TRBD1. Germline CDR1 reads SEHNR; CDR2 reads FQNEAQ (reference sequence). V dropped 2 bases and J dropped 2; count of bases not matched to a gene: 5. The CDR3 sequence is 15 residues long.

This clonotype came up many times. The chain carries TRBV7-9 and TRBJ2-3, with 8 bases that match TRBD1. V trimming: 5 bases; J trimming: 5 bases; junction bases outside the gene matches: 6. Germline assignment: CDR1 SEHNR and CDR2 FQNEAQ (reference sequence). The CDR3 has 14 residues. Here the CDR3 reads CASSTVTGVDTQYF. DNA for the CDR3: TGTGCCAGCAGCACCGTGACAGGGGTAGATACGCAGTATTTT.

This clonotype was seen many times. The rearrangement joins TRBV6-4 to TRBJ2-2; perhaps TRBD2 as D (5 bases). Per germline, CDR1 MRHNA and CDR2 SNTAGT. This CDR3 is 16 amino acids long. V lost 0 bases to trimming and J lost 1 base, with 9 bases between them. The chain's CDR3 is CASSDSVEGNTGELFF. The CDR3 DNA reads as TGTGCCAGCAGTGACTCGGTCGAGGGGAACACCGGGGAGCTGTTTTTT.

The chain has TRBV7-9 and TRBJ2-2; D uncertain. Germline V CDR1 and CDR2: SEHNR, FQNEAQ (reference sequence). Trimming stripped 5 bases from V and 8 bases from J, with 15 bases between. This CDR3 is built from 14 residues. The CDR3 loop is CASSPGQVSGELFF. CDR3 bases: TGTGCCAGCAGCCCCGGCCAAGTATCGGGGGAGCTGTTTTTT.

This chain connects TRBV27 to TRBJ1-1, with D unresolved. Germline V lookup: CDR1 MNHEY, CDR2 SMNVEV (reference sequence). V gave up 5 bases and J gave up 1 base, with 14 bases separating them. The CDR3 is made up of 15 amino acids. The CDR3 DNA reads TGTGCCAGCAGTCTCAGTTCTGGGCAGAACACTGAAGCTTTCTTT. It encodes CASSLSSGQNTEAFF.

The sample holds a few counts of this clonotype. CDR3 nucleotides: TGTGCCACCAGCAGAGGACTGGGGACTAGCGTTATCTACGAGCAGTACTTC. Translating it yields CATSRGLGTSVIYEQYF. The chain couples TRBV15 to TRBJ2-7; TRBD2 matches at 10 bases. J was trimmed by 3 bases and V by 1 base; bases with no gene match: 9. The CDR3 contains 17 residues. Germline assignment: CDR1 LNHNV and CDR2 YYDKDF (reference sequence).

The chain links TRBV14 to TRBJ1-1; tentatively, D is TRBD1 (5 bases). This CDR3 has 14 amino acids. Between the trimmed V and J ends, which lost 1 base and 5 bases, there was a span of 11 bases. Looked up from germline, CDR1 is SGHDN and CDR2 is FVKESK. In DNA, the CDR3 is TGTGCCAGCAGCCAAGTACCGGGGGAAACTGAAGCTTTCTTT. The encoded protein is CASSQVPGETEAFF. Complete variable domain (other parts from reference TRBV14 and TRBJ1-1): EAGVTQFPSHSVIEKGQTVTLRCDPISGHDNLYWYRRVMGKEIKFLLHFVKESKQDESGMPNNRFLAERTGGTYSTLKVQPAELEDSGVYFCASSQVPGETEAFFGQGTRLTVV.

Here the CDR3 DNA reads TGTGCCAGCAGCCCCCGTTCCGGGCCCCAGGGGGTTGGCGAGCAGTACTTC. Protein: CASSPRSGPQGVGEQYF. The V and J genes are TRBV7-9 and TRBJ2-7; the match to TRBD1 covers 7 bases. After removal of 5 bases from V and 6 bases from J, the junction contained 19 bases not matched to a gene. This CDR3 contains 17 residues. CDR1 is SEHNR, CDR2 FQNEAQ, per germline (reference sequence). Supplemented by reference TRBV7-9 and TRBJ2-7, the full variable domain reads DTGVSQNPRHKITKRGQNVTFRCDPISEHNRLYWYRQTLGQGPEFLTYFQNEAQLEKSRLLSDRFSAERPKGSFSTLEIQRTEQGDSAMYLCASSPRSGPQGVGEQYFGPGTRLTVT.

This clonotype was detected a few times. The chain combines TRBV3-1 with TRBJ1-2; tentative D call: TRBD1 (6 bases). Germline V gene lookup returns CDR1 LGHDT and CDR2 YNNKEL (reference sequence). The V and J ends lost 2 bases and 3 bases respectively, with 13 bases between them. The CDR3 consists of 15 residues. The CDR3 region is CASSQTGRFDYGYTF. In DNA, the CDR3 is TGTGCCAGCAGCCAAACAGGGAGATTTGACTATGGCTACACCTTC.

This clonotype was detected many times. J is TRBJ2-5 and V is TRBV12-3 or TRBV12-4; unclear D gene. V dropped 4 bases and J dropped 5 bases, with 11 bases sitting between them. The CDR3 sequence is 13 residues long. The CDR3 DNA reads TGTGCCAGCAGTTCCCGACCCGCGGAGACCCAGTACTTC. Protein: CASSSRPAETQYF.